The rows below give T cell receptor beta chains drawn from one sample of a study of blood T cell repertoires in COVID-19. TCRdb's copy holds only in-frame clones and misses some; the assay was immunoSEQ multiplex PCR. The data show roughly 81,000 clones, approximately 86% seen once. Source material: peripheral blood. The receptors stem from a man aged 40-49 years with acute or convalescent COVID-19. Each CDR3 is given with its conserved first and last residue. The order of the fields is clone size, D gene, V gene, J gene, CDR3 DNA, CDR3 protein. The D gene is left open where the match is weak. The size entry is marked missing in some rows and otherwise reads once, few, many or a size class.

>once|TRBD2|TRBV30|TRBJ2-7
TGTGCCTGGAGATCTCTAGCGGGGGGTCCCTACGAGCAGTACTTC
CAWRSLAGGPYEQYF
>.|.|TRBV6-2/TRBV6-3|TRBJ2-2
TGTGCCAGCAGTTACGCGGGTGTCGGGGAGCTGTTTTTT
CASSYAGVGELFF
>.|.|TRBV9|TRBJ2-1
TGTGCCAGCAGCGTACCGGGAGCTGGCTCCTACAATGAGCAGTTCTTC
CASSVPGAGSYNEQFF
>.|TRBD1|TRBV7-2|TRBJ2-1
TGTGCCAGCAGCTCTCAGGGACAGGACTACAATGAGCAGTTCTTC
CASSSQGQDYNEQFF
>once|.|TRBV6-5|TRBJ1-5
TGTGCCAGCAGCTCAACAGGGTTGGGTCAGCCCCAGCATTTT
CASSSTGLGQPQHF
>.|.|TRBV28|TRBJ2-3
TGTGCCAGCAGCCGCACCGACAGAAGGGATACGCAGTATTTT
CASSRTDRRDTQYF
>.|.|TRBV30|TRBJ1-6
TGTGCCGGAAGGGGGACACGGAATTCACCCCTCCACTTT
CAGRGTRNSPLHF
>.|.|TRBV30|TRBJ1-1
TGTGCCTGGAGTGTCCGAACTGGACAGATGAACACTGAAGCTTTCTTT
CAWSVRTGQMNTEAFF
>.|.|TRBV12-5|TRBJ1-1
TGTGCTAGTGGTCCCTCGGGACTCTTGAACACTGAAGCTTTCTTT
CASGPSGLLNTEAFF
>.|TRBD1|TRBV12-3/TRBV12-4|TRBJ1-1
TGTGCCAGCAGCTGGACAGGGGGCACTGAAGCTTTCTTT
CASSWTGGTEAFF
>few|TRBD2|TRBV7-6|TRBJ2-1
TGTGCCAGCAGCTTAGGGCTAGCGGGTAGCAATGAGCAGTTCTTC
CASSLGLAGSNEQFF
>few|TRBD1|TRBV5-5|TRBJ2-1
TGTGCCAGCAGACGACAGGGTAGTATCTCCAATGAGCAGTTCTTC
CASRRQGSISNEQFF
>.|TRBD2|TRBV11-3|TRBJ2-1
TGTGCCAGCAGCTTAGCTAGCGGGAGTAGCAATGAGCAGTTCTTC
CASSLASGSSNEQFF
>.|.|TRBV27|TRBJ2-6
TGTGCCAGCAGTTCTCCAGGTACTCCGGGGGCCAACGTCCTGACTTTC
CASSSPGTPGANVLTF
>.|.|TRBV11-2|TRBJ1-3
TGTGCCAGCAGCCAACGGACTCCTTTAGGCGGAAACACCATATATTTT
CASSQRTPLGGNTIYF
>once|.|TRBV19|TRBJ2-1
TGTGCCAGTAGTATAGCGACAGGCCTCCTCAATGAGCAGTTCTTC
CASSIATGLLNEQFF
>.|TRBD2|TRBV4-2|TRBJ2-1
TGTGCCAGCAGCCAAATAGCGGGGTCCTACAATGAGCAGTTCTTC
CASSQIAGSYNEQFF
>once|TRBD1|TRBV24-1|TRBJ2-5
TGTGCCACCAGTGACCCCTACGAGAGGGACAGGGCGGGAGAGACCCAGTACTTC
CATSDPYERDRAGETQYF
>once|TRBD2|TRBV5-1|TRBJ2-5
TGCGCCAGCATGCGGACTAGCGGGGGTGAGACCCAGTACTTC
CASMRTSGGETQYF
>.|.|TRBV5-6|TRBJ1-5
TGTGCCAGCAGCTTCTTCGGGCAGGGTGGACAGCCCCAGCATTTT
CASSFFGQGGQPQHF
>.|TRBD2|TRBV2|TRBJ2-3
TGTGCCGGGGGGACTAGGGTCGGAGATACGCAGTATTTT
CAGGTRVGDTQYF
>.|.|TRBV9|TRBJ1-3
TGTGCCAGCCAGGGGCTAGAAGGAAACACCATATATTTT
CASQGLEGNTIYF
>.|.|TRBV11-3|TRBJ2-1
TGTGCCAGCAGCTTAGCGGGAGGTCAGGGGGAGCAGTTCTTC
CASSLAGGQGEQFF
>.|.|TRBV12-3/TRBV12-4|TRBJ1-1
TGTGCCAGCAGTTTTAACTTGAACACTGAAGCTTTCTTT
CASSFNLNTEAFF
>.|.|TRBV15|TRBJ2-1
TGTGCCACCAGCAGGGCCCGAACGAATGAGCAGTTCTTC
CATSRARTNEQFF
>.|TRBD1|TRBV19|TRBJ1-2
TGTGCCAGCGACTGGGGACAGAACTATGGCTACACCTTC
CASDWGQNYGYTF
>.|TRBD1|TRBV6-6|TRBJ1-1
TGTGCCAGCAGCTCCAGCGCGGGACAGCAGAACACTGAAGCTTTCTTT
CASSSSAGQQNTEAFF
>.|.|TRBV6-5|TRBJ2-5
TGTGCCAGCAGTTACGTGAGGGATCTACGAGAGACCCAGTACTTC
CASSYVRDLRETQYF
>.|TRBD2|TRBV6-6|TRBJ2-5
TGTGCCAGCAGTTCTCCCGGACTAGCGGGGGAAGAGACCCAGTACTTC
CASSSPGLAGEETQYF
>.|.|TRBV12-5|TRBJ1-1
TGTGCTAGTGGTTCGGGTCTGCGGGGCACTGAAGCTTTCTTT
CASGSGLRGTEAFF
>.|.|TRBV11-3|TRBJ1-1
TGTGCCAGCAGCCCACCGGACAGTCATGAAGCTTTCTTT
CASSPPDSHEAFF
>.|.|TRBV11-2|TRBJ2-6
TGTGCCAGCAGCACTTACAGGAGTTCTGGGGCCAACGTCCTGACTTTC
CASSTYRSSGANVLTF
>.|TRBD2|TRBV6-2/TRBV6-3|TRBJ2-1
TGTGCCAGCAGTTACCGCCGACTAGCGGACCGCTCCTACAATGAGCAGTTCTTC
CASSYRRLADRSYNEQFF
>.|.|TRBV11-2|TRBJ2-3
TGTGCCAGCAGCTTATCAGGAGGAACAGATACGCAGTATTTT
CASSLSGGTDTQYF
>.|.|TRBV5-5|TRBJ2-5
TGTGCCAGCAGCTTGGAGGACTTGGAGACCCAGTACTTC
CASSLEDLETQYF
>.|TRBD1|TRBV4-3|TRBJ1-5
TGCGCCAGCAGCCAAGATAACAGGGGCCCCACCCCCCAGCCCCAGCATTTT
CASSQDNRGPTPQPQHF
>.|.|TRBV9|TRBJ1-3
TGTGCCAGCACTGCGGGTTACTCTGGAAACACCATATATTTT
CASTAGYSGNTIYF
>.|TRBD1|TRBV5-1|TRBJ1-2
TGCGCCAGCAGCCTACGACAGGGGCCCGCCAGGGGCTACACCTTC
CASSLRQGPARGYTF
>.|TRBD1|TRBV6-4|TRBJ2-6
TGTGCCAGCACCTCCGGGACAGGGTTCTCTGGGGCCAACGTCCTGACTTTC
CASTSGTGFSGANVLTF
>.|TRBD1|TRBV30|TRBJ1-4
TGTGCCTGGAGTAGACGGACAGGACACTCGGCAACTAATGAAAAACTGTTTTTT
CAWSRRTGHSATNEKLFF
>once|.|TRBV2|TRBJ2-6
TGTGCCAGCAGGATGACAGTTAGCCTGGGGGCCAACGTCCTGACTTTC
CASRMTVSLGANVLTF
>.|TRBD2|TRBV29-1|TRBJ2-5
TGCAGCGTTCCCGGGGGGGCAGAGACCCAGTACTTC
CSVPGGAETQYF
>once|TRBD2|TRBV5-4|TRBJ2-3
TGTGCCAGCAGCTTGGGACTAGCGGGATCACCAGCCGATACGCAGTATTTT
CASSLGLAGSPADTQYF
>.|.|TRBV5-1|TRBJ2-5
TGCGCCAGCAGCTTTAGCGCAGTAAGAGAGACCCAGTACTTC
CASSFSAVRETQYF
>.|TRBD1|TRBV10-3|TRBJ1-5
TGTGCCATCAGCTCAGGGGGCGCTAGTCAGCCCCAGCATTTT
CAISSGGASQPQHF
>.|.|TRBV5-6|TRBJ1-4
TGTGCCAGCAGCGACACAGGGTTGGTTGAAAAACTGTTTTTT
CASSDTGLVEKLFF
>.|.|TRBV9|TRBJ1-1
TGTGCCAGCAGCGGCGGGTGGGCGAACACTGAAGCTTTCTTT
CASSGGWANTEAFF
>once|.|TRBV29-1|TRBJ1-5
TGCAGCGTTGAGGAGGGCGGGGGGCCCCAGCATTTT
CSVEEGGGPQHF
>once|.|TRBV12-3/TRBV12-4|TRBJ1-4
TGTGCCAGCAGTTTGTACGGGGATCAGTTTTTT
CASSLYGDQFF
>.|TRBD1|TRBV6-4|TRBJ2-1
TGTGCCAGCAGAAAGACCGGGACAGGGGGCGTGGGTTCCTACAATGAGCAGTTCTTC
CASRKTGTGGVGSYNEQFF